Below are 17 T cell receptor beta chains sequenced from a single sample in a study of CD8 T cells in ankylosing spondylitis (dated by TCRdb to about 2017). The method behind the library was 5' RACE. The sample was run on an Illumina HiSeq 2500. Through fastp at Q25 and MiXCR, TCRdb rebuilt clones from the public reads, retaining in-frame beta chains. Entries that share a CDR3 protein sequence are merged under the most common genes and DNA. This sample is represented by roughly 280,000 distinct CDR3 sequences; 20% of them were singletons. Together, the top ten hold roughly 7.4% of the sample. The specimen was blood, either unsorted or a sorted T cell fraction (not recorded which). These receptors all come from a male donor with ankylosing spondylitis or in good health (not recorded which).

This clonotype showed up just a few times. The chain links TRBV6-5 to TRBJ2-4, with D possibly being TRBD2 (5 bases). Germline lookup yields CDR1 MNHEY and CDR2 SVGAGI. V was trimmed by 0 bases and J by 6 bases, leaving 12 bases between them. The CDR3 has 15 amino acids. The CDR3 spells CASSYSREPGNIQYF. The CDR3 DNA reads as TGTGCCAGCAGTTACTCGAGGGAACCCGGAAACATTCAGTACTTC.

The CDR3 here is CASSYLTGGDWSLAKNIQYF. The CDR3 DNA sequence: TGTGCCAGCAGCTACCTAACAGGGGGAGATTGGTCCTTAGCCAAAAACATTCAGTACTTC. The rearrangement links TRBV11-1 to TRBJ2-4; TRBD1 aligns across 8 bases. Trimming cost V 4 bases and J 0 bases; bases outside gene matches: 17. The V gene's germline CDR1 is SGHAT and CDR2 FQDESV (reference sequence). CDR3 size: 20 residues.

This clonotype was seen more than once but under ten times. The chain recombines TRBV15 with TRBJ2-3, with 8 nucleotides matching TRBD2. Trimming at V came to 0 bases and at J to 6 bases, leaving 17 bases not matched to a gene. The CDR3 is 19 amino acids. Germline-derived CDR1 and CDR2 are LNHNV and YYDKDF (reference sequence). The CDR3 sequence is CATSRDRGSAGGPLDTQYF. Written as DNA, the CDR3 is TGTGCCACCAGCAGAGATCGGGGGTCTGCGGGAGGCCCCCTGGATACGCAGTATTTT.

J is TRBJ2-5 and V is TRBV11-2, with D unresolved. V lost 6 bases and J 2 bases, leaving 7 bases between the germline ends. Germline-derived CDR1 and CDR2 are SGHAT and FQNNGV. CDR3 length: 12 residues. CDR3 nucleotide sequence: TGTGCCAGCAGGGGCAAGCAAGAGACCCAGTACTTC. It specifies CASRGKQETQYF.

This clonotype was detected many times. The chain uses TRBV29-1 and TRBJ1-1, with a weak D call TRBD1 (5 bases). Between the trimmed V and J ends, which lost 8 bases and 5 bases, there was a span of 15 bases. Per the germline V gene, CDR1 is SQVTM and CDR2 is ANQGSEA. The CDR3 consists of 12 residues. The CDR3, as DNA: TGCAGCTTTAAAGGAGGGGTTACTGAAGCTTTCTTT. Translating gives CSFKGGVTEAFF.

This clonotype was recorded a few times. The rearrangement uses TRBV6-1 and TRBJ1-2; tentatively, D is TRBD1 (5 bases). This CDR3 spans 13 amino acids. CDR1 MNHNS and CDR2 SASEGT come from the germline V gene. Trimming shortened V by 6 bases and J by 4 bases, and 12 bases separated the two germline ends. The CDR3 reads CASSRDSGYGYTF. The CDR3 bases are TGTGCCAGCAGCAGGGATTCAGGCTATGGCTACACCTTC.

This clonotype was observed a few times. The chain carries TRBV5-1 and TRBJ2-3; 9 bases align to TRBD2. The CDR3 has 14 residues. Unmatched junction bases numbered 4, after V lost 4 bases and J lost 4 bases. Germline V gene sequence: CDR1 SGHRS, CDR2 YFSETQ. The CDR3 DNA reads TGCGCCAGCAGCCGGACTAGCGAGTCAGATACGCAGTATTTT. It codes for CASSRTSESDTQYF.

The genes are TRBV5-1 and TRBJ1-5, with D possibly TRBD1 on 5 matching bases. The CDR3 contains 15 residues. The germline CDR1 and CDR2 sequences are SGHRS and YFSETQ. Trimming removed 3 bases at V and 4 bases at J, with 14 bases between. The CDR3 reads CASSWTGGLNQPQHF. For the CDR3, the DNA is TGCGCCAGCAGCTGGACCGGGGGTTTAAATCAGCCCCAGCATTTT.

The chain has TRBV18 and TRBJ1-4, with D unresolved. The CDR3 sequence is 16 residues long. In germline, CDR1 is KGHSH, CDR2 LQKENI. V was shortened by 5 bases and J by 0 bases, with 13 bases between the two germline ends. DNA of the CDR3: TGTGCCAGCTCAAAGAGGGCCGCCGCAACTAATGAAAAACTGTTTTTT. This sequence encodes CASSKRAAATNEKLFF.

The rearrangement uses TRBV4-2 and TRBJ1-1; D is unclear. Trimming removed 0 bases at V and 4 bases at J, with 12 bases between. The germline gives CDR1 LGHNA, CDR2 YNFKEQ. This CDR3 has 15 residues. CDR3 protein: CASSQEGGMGTEAFF. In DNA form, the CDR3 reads TGTGCCAGCAGCCAAGAGGGCGGGATGGGCACTGAAGCTTTCTTT.

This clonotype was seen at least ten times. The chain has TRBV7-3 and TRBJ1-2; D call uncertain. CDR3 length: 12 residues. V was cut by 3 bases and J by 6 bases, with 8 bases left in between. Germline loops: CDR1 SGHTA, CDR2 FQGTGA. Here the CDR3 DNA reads TGTGCCAGCAGCTTTAACGGGGATGGCTACACCTTC. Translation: CASSFNGDGYTF.

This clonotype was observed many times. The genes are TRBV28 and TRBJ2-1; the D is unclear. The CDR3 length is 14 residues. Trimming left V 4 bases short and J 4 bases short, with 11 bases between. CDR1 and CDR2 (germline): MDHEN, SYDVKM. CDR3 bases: TGTGCCAGCAGTTACGGTAGTAGTTACAATGAGCAGTTCTTC. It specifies CASSYGSSYNEQFF.

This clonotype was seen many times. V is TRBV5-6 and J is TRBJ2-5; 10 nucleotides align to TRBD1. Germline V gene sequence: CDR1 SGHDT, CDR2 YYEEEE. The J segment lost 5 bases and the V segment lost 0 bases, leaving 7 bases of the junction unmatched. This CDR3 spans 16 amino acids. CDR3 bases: TGTGCCAGCAGCTTGGCCCGGGGACAGGGGTTGGAGACCCAGTACTTC. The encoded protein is CASSLARGQGLETQYF.

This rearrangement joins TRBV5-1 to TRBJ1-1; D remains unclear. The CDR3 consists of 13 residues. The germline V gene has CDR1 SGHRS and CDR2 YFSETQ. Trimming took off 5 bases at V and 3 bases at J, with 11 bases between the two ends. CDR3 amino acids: CASRVGLDTEAFF. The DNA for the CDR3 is TGCGCCAGCAGGGTAGGGTTGGACACTGAAGCTTTCTTT.

Here the CDR3 reads CASSYPPWGESTGELFF. In DNA, the CDR3 is TGTGCCAGCAGTTATCCTCCGTGGGGGGAGAGCACCGGGGAGCTGTTTTTT. This rearrangement joins TRBV6-2 or TRBV6-3 to TRBJ2-2, with D possibly TRBD2 on 6 matching bases. Germline loops: CDR1 MNHEY, CDR2 SVGEGT. V lost 3 bases and J lost 4, with 18 bases in between. The CDR3 contains 17 residues.

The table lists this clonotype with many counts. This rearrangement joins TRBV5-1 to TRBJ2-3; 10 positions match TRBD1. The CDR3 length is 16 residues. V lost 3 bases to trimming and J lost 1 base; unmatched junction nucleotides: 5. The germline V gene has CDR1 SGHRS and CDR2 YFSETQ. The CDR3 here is CASSSTGTGGTDTQYF. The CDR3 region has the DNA TGCGCCAGCAGCTCGACCGGGACAGGGGGCACAGATACGCAGTATTTT.

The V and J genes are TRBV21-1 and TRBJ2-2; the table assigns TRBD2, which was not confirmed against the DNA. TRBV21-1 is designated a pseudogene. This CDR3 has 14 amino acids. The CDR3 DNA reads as TGTGCCAGCAATCTACGGGAGCTTGGCGGGGAGCTGTTTTTT. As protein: CASNLRELGGELFF.